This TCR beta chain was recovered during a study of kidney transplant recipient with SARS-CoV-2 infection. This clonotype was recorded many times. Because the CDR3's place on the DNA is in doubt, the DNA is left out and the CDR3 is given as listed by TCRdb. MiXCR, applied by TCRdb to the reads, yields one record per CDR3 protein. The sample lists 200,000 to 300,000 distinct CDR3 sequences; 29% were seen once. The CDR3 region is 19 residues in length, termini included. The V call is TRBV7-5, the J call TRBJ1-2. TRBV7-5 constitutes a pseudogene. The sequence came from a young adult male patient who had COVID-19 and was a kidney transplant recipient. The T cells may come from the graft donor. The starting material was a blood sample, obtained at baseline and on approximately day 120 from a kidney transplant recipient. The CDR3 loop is CISVPERLDEVGKTYGYTF.